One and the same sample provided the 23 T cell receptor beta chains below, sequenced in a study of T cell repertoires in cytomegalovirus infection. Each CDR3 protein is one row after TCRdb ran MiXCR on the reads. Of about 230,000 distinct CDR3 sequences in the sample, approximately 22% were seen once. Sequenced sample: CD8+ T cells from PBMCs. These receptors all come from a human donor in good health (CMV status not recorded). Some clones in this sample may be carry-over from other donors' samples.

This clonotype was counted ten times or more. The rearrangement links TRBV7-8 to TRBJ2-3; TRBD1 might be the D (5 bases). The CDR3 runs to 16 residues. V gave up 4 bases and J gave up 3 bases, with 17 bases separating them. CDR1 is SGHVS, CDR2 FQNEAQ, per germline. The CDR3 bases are TGTGCCAGCAGCTCTCGGACACCCCTTCATACAGATACGCAGTATTTT. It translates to CASSSRTPLHTDTQYF.

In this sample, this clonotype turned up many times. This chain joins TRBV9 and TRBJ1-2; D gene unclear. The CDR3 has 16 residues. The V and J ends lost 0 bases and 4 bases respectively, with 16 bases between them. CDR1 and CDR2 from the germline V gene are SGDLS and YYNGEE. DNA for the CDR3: TGTGCCAGCAGCGTAGAGTCCCTACCGGGGTTCTATGGCTACACCTTC. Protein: CASSVESLPGFYGYTF. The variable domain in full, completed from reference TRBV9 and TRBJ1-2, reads DSGVTQTPKHLITATGQRVTLRCSPRSGDLSVYWYQQSLDQGLQFLIQYYNGEERAKGNILERFSAQQFPDLHSELNLSSLELGDSALYFCASSVESLPGFYGYTFGSGTRLTVV.

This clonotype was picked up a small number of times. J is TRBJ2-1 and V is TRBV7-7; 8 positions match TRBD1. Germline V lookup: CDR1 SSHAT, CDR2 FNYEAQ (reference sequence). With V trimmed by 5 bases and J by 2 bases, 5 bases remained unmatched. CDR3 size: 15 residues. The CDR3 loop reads CASSADRVAYNEQFF. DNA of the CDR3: TGTGCCAGCAGCGCGGACAGGGTTGCCTACAATGAGCAGTTCTTC.

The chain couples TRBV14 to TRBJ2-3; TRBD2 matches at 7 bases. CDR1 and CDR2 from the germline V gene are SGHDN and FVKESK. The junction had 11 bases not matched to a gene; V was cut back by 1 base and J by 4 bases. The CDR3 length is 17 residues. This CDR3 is CASSQGEGSARADTQYF. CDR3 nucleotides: TGTGCCAGCAGCCAAGGGGAGGGGTCAGCAAGGGCAGATACGCAGTATTTT. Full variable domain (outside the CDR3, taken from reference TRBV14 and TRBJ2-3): EAGVTQFPSHSVIEKGQTVTLRCDPISGHDNLYWYRRVMGKEIKFLLHFVKESKQDESGMPNNRFLAERTGGTYSTLKVQPAELEDSGVYFCASSQGEGSARADTQYFGPGTRLTVL.

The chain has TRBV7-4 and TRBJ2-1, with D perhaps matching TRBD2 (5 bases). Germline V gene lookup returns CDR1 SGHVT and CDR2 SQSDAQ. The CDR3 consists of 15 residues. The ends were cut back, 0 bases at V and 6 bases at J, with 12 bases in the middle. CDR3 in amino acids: CASSLARRGGNEQFF. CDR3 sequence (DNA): TGTGCCAGCAGCTTAGCGCGGCGAGGAGGCAATGAGCAGTTCTTC.

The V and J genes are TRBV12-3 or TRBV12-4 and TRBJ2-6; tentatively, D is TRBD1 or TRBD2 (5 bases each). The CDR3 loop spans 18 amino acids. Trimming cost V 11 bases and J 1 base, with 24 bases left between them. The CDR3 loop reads CAVRPPEGSPSGANVLTF. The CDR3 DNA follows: TGTGCCGTGCGGCCCCCCGAGGGGTCCCCATCTGGGGCCAACGTCCTGACTTTC.

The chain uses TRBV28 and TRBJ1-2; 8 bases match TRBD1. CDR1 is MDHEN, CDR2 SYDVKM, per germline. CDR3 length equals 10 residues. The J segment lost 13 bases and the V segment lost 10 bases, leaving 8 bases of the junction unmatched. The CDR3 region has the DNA TGTGCCATCCTGGACAGGGCGGGCACCTTC. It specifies CAILDRAGTF.

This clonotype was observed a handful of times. Written as DNA, the CDR3 is TGTGCCAGCAGCCAACGGGGATCTGGAAACACCATATATTTT. Translating it yields CASSQRGSGNTIYF. V gene TRBV6-6 combines with J gene TRBJ1-3; D unresolved. The CDR3 is 14 residues long. Per germline, CDR1 MNHNY and CDR2 SVGAGI (reference sequence). Trimming left V 6 bases short and J 1 base short, with 10 bases between.

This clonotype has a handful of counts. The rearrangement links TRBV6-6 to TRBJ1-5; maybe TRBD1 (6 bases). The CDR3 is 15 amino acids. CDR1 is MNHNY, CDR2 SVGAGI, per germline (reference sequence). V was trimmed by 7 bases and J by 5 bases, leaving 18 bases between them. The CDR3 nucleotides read TGTGCCAGCACCTCCTGGCAGGGGATACATCAGCCCCAGCATTTT. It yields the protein CASTSWQGIHQPQHF.

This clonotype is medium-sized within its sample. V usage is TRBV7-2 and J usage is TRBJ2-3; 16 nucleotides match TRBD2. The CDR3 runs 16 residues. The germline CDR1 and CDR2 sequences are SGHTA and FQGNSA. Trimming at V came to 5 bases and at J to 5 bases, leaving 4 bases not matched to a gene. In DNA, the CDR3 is TGTGCCAGCAGCGCGGGACTAGCGGGGGGGCAAGATACGCAGTATTTT. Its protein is CASSAGLAGGQDTQYF. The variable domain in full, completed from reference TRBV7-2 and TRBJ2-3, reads GAGVSQSPSNKVTEKGKDVELRCDPISGHTALYWYRQSLGQGLEFLIYFQGNSAPDKSGLPSDRFSAERTGGSVSTLTIQRTQQEDSAVYLCASSAGLAGGQDTQYFGPGTRLTVL.

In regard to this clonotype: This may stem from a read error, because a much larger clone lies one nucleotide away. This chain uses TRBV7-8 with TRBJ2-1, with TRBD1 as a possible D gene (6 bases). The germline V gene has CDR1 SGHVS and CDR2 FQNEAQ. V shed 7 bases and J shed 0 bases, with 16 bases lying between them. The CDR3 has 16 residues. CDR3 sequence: CASNPLGASSYNEQFF. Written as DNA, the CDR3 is TGTGCCAGCAACCCCCTGGGGGCGAGCTCCTACAATGAGCAGTTCTTC.

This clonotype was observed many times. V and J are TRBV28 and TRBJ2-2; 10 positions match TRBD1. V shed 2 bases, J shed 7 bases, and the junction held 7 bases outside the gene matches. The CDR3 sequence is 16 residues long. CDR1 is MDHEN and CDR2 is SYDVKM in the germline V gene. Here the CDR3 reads CASSLPWTGGLGELFF. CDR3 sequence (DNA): TGTGCCAGCAGTTTACCATGGACAGGGGGACTCGGGGAGCTGTTTTTT.

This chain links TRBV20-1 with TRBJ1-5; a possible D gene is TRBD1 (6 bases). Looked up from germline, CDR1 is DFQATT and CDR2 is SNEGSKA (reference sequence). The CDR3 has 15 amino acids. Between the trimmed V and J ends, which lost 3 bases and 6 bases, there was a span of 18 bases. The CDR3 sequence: CSARDLQGFGQPQHF. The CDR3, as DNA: TGCAGTGCTAGGGATTTACAGGGTTTCGGTCAGCCCCAGCATTTT.

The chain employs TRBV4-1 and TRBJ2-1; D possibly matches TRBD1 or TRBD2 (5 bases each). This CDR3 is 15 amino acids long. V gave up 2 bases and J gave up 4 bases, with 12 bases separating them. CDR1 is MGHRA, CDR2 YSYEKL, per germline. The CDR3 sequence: CASSQKQEAYNEQFF. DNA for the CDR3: TGCGCCAGCAGCCAAAAACAGGAGGCATACAATGAGCAGTTCTTC.

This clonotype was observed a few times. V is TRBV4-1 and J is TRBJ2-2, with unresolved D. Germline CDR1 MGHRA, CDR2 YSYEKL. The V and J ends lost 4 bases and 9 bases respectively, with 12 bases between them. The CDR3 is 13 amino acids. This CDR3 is CASSPGPSRELFF. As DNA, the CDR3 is TGCGCCAGCAGCCCCGGGCCGAGCCGGGAGCTGTTTTTT.

The CDR3 loop reads CASSPSPQGVATNEKLFF. CDR3 coding DNA: TGTGCCAGCTCACCATCTCCCCAGGGGGTTGCAACTAATGAAAAACTGTTTTTT. The chain uses TRBV18 and TRBJ1-4; 7 bases align to TRBD1. This CDR3 spans 18 amino acids. Germline V gives CDR1 KGHSH, CDR2 LQKENI. J was trimmed by 0 bases and V by 2 bases; bases with no gene match: 9.

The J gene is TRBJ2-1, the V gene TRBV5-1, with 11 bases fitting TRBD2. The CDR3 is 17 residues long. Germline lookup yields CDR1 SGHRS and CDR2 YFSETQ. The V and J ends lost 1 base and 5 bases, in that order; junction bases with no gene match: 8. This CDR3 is CASSLSLAGGLDNEQFF. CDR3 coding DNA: TGCGCCAGCAGCTTGTCGCTAGCGGGGGGCCTCGACAATGAGCAGTTCTTC. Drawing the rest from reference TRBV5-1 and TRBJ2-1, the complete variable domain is KAGVTQTPRYLIKTRGQQVTLSCSPISGHRSVSWYQQTPGQGLQFLFEYFSETQRNKGNFPGRFSGRQFSNSRSEMNVSTLELGDSALYLCASSLSLAGGLDNEQFFGPGTRLTVL.

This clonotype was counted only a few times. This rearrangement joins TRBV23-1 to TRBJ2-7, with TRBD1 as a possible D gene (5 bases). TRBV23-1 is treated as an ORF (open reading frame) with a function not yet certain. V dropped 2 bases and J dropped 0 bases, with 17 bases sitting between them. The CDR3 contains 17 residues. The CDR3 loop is CASSQGEQDESSYEQYF. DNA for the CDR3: TGCGCCAGCAGTCAAGGCGAACAGGACGAGAGCTCCTACGAGCAGTACTTC.

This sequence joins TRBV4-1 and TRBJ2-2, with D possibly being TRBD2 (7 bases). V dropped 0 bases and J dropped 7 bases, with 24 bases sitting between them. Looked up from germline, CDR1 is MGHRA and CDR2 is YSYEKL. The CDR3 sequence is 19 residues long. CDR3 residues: CASSQDTVDGGPIDGELFF. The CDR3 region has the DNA TGCGCCAGCAGCCAAGATACGGTCGACGGGGGGCCGATTGACGGGGAGCTGTTTTTT.

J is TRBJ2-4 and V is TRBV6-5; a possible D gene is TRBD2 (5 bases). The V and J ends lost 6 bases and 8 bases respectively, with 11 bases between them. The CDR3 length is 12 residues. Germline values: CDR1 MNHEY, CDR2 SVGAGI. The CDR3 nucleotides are TGTGCCAGCAGGACGGGGTTGGACATTCAGTACTTC. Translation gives CASRTGLDIQYF.

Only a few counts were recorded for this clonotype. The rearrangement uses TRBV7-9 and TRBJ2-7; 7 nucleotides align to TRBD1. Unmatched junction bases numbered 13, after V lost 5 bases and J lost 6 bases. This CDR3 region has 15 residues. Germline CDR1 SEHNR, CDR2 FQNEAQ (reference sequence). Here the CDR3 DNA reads TGTGCCAGCAGCCATATAACGGACAGGCCTGCCGAGCAGTACTTC. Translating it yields CASSHITDRPAEQYF.

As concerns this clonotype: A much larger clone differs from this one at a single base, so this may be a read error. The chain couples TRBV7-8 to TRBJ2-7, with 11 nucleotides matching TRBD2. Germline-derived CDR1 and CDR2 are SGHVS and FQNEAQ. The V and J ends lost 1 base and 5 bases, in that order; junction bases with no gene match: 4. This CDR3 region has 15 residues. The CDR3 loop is CASSLETSGTHEQYF. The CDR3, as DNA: TGTGCCAGCAGCTTAGAGACTAGCGGGACCCACGAGCAGTACTTC.

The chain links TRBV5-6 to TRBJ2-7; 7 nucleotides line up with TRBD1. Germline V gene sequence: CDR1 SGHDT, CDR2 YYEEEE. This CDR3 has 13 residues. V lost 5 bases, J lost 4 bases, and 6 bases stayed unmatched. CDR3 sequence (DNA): TGTGCCAGCAGACCTGGACAGGTTTACGAGCAGTACTTC. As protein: CASRPGQVYEQYF.